What follows are 21 T cell receptor beta chains derived from one specimen sequenced in a study of graft-versus-host responses after intestinal transplantation. The protocol was immunoSEQ multiplex PCR, while the TCRdb copy is restricted to in-frame clones and leaves out a portion. The repertoire holds around 13,000 clones, with about 83% as singletons. The material sequenced was PBMCs, taken about 130 days after transplant. Receptor source: a human patient who received an intestinal transplant, so some T cells may come from the graft donor.

V is TRBV6-1 and J is TRBJ2-3, with D hard to call. This CDR3 contains 13 residues. Germline CDR1 is MNHNS and CDR2 is SASEGT. Trimming removed 1 base from V and 6 bases from J, with 8 bases in between. The CDR3, as DNA: TGTGCCAGCAGTGAAGAAGGATTCGATACGCAGTATTTT. Translation: CASSEEGFDTQYF.

This clone was detected a few times. The chain joins TRBV6-5 to TRBJ2-2; the D is unclear. The CDR3 spans 13 residues. Trimming took off 11 bases at V and 6 bases at J, with 16 bases between the two ends. The germline CDR1 and CDR2 sequences are MNHEY and SVGAGI. As DNA, the CDR3 is TGTGCCTTTAACCGATGGGAAGCCGGGGAGCTGTTTTTT. This codes for CAFNRWEAGELFF.

The rearrangement joins TRBV7-3 to TRBJ2-3; a possible D gene is TRBD2 (6 bases). V was clipped by 5 bases and J by 4 bases, with 19 bases between them. This CDR3 is 16 amino acids long. Germline CDR1 reads SGHTA; CDR2 reads FQGTGA. Written as DNA, the CDR3 is TGTGCCAGCAGCCCCACCGGGACTGGAGTGGCAGATACGCAGTATTTT. This translates into CASSPTGTGVADTQYF.

The chain links TRBV18 to TRBJ1-2; D not resolved. This CDR3 comprises 16 residues. Trimming took off 4 bases at V and 6 bases at J, with 21 bases between the two ends. Germline CDR1 is KGHSH and CDR2 is LQKENI. In DNA form, the CDR3 reads TGTGCCAGCTCACATTTTACATTGAGGGCGCGGAATGGCTACACCTTC. This gives the protein CASSHFTLRARNGYTF.

This sequence joins TRBV9 and TRBJ2-7; D not certain. Trimming shortened V by 3 bases and J by 5 bases, and 15 bases separated the two germline ends. Germline CDR1 and CDR2: SGDLS and YYNGEE. This CDR3 comprises 14 residues. In DNA, the CDR3 is TGTGCCAGCAGCGCGACGGAGCTCCTGAACGAGCAGTACTTC. It encodes CASSATELLNEQYF.

The chain combines TRBV7-8 with TRBJ2-3; D may be TRBD1 (5 bases). Germline loops: CDR1 SGHVS, CDR2 FQNEAQ. The length of the CDR3 is 17 residues. V dropped 6 bases and J dropped 2 bases, with 21 bases sitting between them. CDR3 DNA: TGTGCCAGCAGAAGGGGCTATGTGCGGAAAAACACAGATACGCAGTATTTT. The encoded protein is CASRRGYVRKNTDTQYF.

The V gene is TRBV21-1, the J gene TRBJ1-2; the listed D gene, TRBD1, was not tested against the DNA. TRBV21-1 is flagged as a pseudogene. The CDR3 runs to 17 residues. Written as DNA, the CDR3 is TGTGCCAGCAGCGAAAATTCGGGAACAGGGGGCGCGGGTGGCTACACCTTC. Encoded protein: CASSENSGTGGAGGYTF.

The chain uses TRBV4-1 and TRBJ1-2; D is perhaps TRBD1 (6 bases). This CDR3 spans 15 amino acids. CDR1 MGHRA and CDR2 YSYEKL come from the germline V gene. V was pared by 2 bases and J by 2 bases, with 12 bases between. CDR3 sequence reads: CASSQISTGNYGYTF. The CDR3 coding sequence is TGCGCCAGCAGCCAAATAAGCACAGGGAACTATGGCTACACCTTC.

This clone was observed a handful of times. The chain is built from TRBV6-4 and TRBJ2-3; D is possibly TRBD2 (5 bases). Germline-derived CDR1 and CDR2 are MRHNA and SNTAGT. V shed 6 bases and J shed 0 bases, with 7 bases lying between them. CDR3 length: 13 residues. This chain's CDR3 is CASSRTSTDTQYF. The CDR3 nucleotides are TGTGCCAGCAGCCGGACTAGCACAGATACGCAGTATTTT.

V is TRBV2 and J is TRBJ2-4; 7 bases agree with TRBD1. Germline V CDR1 and CDR2: SNHLY, FYNNEI. With V trimmed by 2 bases and J by 7 bases, 8 bases remained unmatched. The CDR3 consists of 15 residues. CDR3 amino acids: CASSELGGARNIQYF. As DNA, the CDR3 is TGTGCCAGCAGTGAACTAGGGGGCGCGAGGAACATTCAGTACTTC.

This chain links TRBV30 with TRBJ2-7; 8 nucleotides align to TRBD2. Per the germline V gene, CDR1 is GTSNPN and CDR2 is SVGIG (reference sequence). The J segment lost 6 bases and the V segment lost 0 bases, leaving 13 bases of the junction unmatched. This CDR3 is built from 16 residues. CDR3 nucleotides: TGTGCCTGGAGTGTAATGGGTTCAAGGCGGGGGGTCGAGCAGTACTTC. Protein: CAWSVMGSRRGVEQYF.

The CDR3 here is CASSEDGEQYF. CDR3 DNA: TGTGCCAGCAGTGAAGATGGGGAGCAGTACTTC. The rearrangement joins TRBV2 to TRBJ2-7, with no clear D. The germline gives CDR1 SNHLY, CDR2 FYNNEI. V dropped 1 base and J dropped 7 bases, with 5 bases sitting between them. This CDR3 spans 11 amino acids. The variable domain in full, completed from reference TRBV2 and TRBJ2-7, reads EPEVTQTPSHQVTQMGQEVILRCVPISNHLYFYWYRQILGQKVEFLVSFYNNEISEKSEIFDDQFSVERPDGSNFTLKIRSTKLEDSAMYFCASSEDGEQYFGPGTRLTVT.

This clone was detected once. This chain connects TRBV7-9 to TRBJ2-7; tentatively, D is TRBD2 (5 bases). The germline V gene has CDR1 SEHNR and CDR2 FQNEAQ (reference sequence). The CDR3 loop spans 13 amino acids. V lost 8 bases and J lost 6, with 17 bases in between. CDR3 in DNA: TGTGCCAGCGCCTCGGCACGGGCGGGCGAGCAGTACTTC. It translates to CASASARAGEQYF.

The chain links TRBV6-5 to TRBJ1-3; D ambiguous. The CDR3 totals 13 residues. Trimming left V 6 bases short and J 9 bases short, with 15 bases between. Germline CDR1 MNHEY, CDR2 SVGAGI. CDR3 in amino acids: CASRAMRRRTIYF. The DNA for the CDR3 is TGTGCCAGCAGGGCTATGCGTCGGCGCACCATATATTTT.

This chain joins TRBV14 and TRBJ2-7; D unclear. The V and J ends lost 3 bases and 8 bases respectively, with 14 bases between them. Germline loops: CDR1 SGHDN, CDR2 FVKESK. This CDR3 has 13 amino acids. This chain's CDR3 is CASSQTPRAQQYF. CDR3 coding DNA: TGTGCCAGCAGCCAGACCCCCCGGGCCCAGCAGTACTTC.

The chain is built from TRBV4-1 and TRBJ1-1; D unclear. CDR1 and CDR2 (germline): MGHRA, YSYEKL. V was pared by 4 bases and J by 0 bases, with 12 bases between. The CDR3 is 15 amino acids. CDR3 bases: TGCGCCAGCAGCCCCTTAGAGGTCATGAACACTGAAGCTTTCTTT. Protein: CASSPLEVMNTEAFF.

The rearrangement links TRBV2 to TRBJ1-3; no definite D call. Trimming stripped 6 bases from V and 3 bases from J, with 9 bases between. This CDR3 has 13 residues. From germline, CDR1 is SNHLY and CDR2 FYNNEI. The CDR3: CASRRDLGNTIYF. CDR3 coding DNA: TGTGCCAGCAGGCGCGACCTTGGAAACACCATATATTTT.

The chain is built from TRBV7-9 and TRBJ2-7, with no clear D. Between the trimmed V and J ends, which lost 1 base and 2 bases, there was a span of 9 bases. The CDR3 has 14 residues. CDR1 SEHNR and CDR2 FQNEAQ come from the germline V gene (reference sequence). The CDR3 region is CASSLGTRPYEQYF. The CDR3, as DNA: TGTGCCAGCAGCTTAGGTACGAGGCCCTACGAGCAGTACTTC.

V gene TRBV30 combines with J gene TRBJ2-7, with 9 bases matching TRBD1. The J segment lost 3 bases and the V segment lost 2 bases, leaving 5 bases of the junction unmatched. Germline CDR1 is GTSNPN and CDR2 is SVGIG (reference sequence). The CDR3 spans 14 residues. The CDR3 is CAWSFRDRDYEQYF. The CDR3, as DNA: TGTGCCTGGAGTTTCCGGGACAGGGACTACGAGCAGTACTTC.

The V and J genes are TRBV9 and TRBJ1-2; no firm D call. This CDR3 contains 13 residues. The V and J ends lost 0 bases and 8 bases respectively, with 11 bases between them. Germline V lookup: CDR1 SGDLS, CDR2 YYNGEE. CDR3 nucleotide sequence: TGTGCCAGCAGCGTAGCTCAGGTAGGAGGCTACACCTTC. It is translated as CASSVAQVGGYTF.

The chain uses TRBV11-2 and TRBJ2-2; 13 nucleotides line up with TRBD2. This CDR3 has 16 amino acids. V dropped 5 bases and J dropped 3; count of bases not matched to a gene: 3. Germline CDR1 is SGHAT and CDR2 is FQNNGV. CDR3 coding DNA: TGTGCCAGCAGCCCCGGACTAGCGGGGGACACCGGGGAGCTGTTTTTT. Amino acid sequence: CASSPGLAGDTGELFF.